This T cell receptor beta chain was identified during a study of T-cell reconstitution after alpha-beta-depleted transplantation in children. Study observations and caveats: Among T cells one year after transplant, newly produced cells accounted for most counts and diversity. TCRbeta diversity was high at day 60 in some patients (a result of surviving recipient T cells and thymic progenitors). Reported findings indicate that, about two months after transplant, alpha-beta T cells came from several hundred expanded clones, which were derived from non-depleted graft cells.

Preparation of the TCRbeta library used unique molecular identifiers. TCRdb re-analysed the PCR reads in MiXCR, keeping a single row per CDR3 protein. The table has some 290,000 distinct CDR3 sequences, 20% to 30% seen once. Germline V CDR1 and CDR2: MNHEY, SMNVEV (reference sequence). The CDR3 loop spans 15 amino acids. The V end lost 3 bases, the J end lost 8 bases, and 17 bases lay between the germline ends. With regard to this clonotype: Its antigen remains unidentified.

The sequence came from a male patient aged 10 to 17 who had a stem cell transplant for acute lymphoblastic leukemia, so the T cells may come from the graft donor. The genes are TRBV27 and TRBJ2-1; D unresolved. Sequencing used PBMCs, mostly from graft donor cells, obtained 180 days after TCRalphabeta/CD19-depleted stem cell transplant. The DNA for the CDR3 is TGTGCCAGCAGTTTCGGTGGGCTAGTAGGCGATGAGCAGTTCTTC. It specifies CASSFGGLVGDEQFF.